One sample yielded the 29 T cell receptor beta chains listed below, sequenced in a study of T cells in Graves' hyperthyroidism and ophthalmopathy (dated by TCRdb to between 2017 and 2020). Library creation used multiplex PCR. The sequencer listed for this sample is Illumina HiSeq 2000. The TCR beta CDR3 regions were amplified from the RNA transcripts. For the first round of RT-PCR on the TCR CDR3, the HTBI primer set was used together with the Qiagen OneStep RT-PCR kit. The public reads were reanalyzed by TCRdb: fastp trimming at Q25, MiXCR alignment, in-frame beta chains only. Every CDR3 protein is listed once, alongside the most common genes and DNA of its rows. In all, the sample holds nearly 250,000 distinct CDR3 sequences, and roughly 22% of those were seen once. 35% to 40% of the sample lies in the top ten. Sequenced sample: blood. The source is a woman aged 40 to 49 with Graves' ophthalmopathy.

V gene TRBV18 combines with J gene TRBJ2-7; tentative D call: TRBD2 (6 bases). CDR1 and CDR2 from the germline V gene are KGHSH and LQKENI. V gave up 6 bases and J gave up 6 bases, with 18 bases separating them. The length of the CDR3 is 14 residues. Written as DNA, the CDR3 is TGTGCCAGCTCCCATGGGACGGGACTCGTCGAGCAGTACTTC. Translation: CASSHGTGLVEQYF.

The chain has TRBV5-5 and TRBJ1-2, with D possibly TRBD1 on 6 matching bases. The CDR3 runs 14 residues. Germline CDR1 and CDR2: SGHKS and YYEKEE (reference sequence). Trimming pared 0 bases from V and 2 bases from J, leaving 8 bases between. The chain's CDR3 is CASSLDGTNYGYTF. The CDR3 DNA is TGTGCCAGCAGCTTGGATGGGACAAACTATGGCTACACCTTC.

This clonotype has just one count. The chain links TRBV28 to TRBJ1-2, with 12 bases lining up with TRBD1. The CDR3 is made up of 15 amino acids. Germline V CDR1 and CDR2: MDHEN, SYDVKM. J gave up 4 bases and V 6 bases, and 6 bases lay outside the gene matches. This CDR3 is CASRAGTGGPYGYTF. The CDR3 DNA reads TGTGCCAGCAGGGCCGGGACAGGGGGCCCCTATGGCTACACCTTC.

The sample holds many counts of this clonotype. The J gene is TRBJ1-1, the V gene TRBV30; no clear D gene. The V gene lost 4 bases and the J gene lost 0 bases, with 9 bases spanning the gap. This CDR3 has 13 residues. Germline lookup yields CDR1 GTSNPN and CDR2 SVGIG (reference sequence). The CDR3 DNA reads TGTGCCTGGAAATTTGGGATGAACACTGAAGCTTTCTTT. Protein: CAWKFGMNTEAFF.

The table lists this clonotype with many counts. The chain links TRBV28 to TRBJ2-7; maybe TRBD1 (6 bases). The germline V and J ends were trimmed by 6 bases and 0 bases, with 21 bases remaining between them. The germline CDR1 and CDR2 sequences are MDHEN and SYDVKM. The CDR3 sequence is 17 residues long. In DNA form, the CDR3 reads TGTGCCAGCAGCCCTGGACAGCTCCGCTCGGCCTCCTACGAGCAGTACTTC. Translating gives CASSPGQLRSASYEQYF.

The V and J genes are TRBV11-3 and TRBJ2-6; D not certain. Germline loops: CDR1 SGHNT, CDR2 YENEEA. The V and J ends lost 7 bases and 0 bases respectively, with 10 bases between them. The CDR3 extends over 15 amino acids. As DNA, the CDR3 is TGTGCCAGCAACCTCGTCTTCTCTGGGGCCAACGTCCTGACTTTC. Translation: CASNLVFSGANVLTF.

At least ten counts were recorded for this clonotype. V usage is TRBV27 and J usage is TRBJ1-5, with 7 bases fitting TRBD1. Trimming cost V 3 bases and J 9 bases; bases outside gene matches: 5. The CDR3 is 13 residues long. Germline CDR1 and CDR2: MNHEY and SMNVEV (reference sequence). The CDR3 loop is CASSLRGPGPQHF. Here the CDR3 DNA reads TGTGCCAGCAGTTTGAGGGGGCCTGGGCCCCAGCATTTT.

This clonotype was counted many times. The V call is TRBV28, the J call TRBJ1-5; D not certain. Germline V gene data show CDR1 as MDHEN and CDR2 as SYDVKM. V gave up 6 bases and J gave up 6 bases, with 9 bases separating them. CDR3 size: 12 residues. The CDR3 here is CASREGGQPQHF. In DNA form, the CDR3 reads TGTGCCAGCAGGGAGGGCGGTCAGCCCCAGCATTTT.

The table lists this clonotype with many counts. This CDR3 is CASSPLGQVTYEQYF. CDR3 bases: TGTGCCAGCAGTCCCCTGGGACAGGTTACCTACGAGCAGTACTTC. The chain uses TRBV2 and TRBJ2-7; 8 bases fit TRBD1. Germline V gene lookup returns CDR1 SNHLY and CDR2 FYNNEI. The CDR3 has 15 residues. V dropped 5 bases and J dropped 2; count of bases not matched to a gene: 8.

The rearrangement joins TRBV19 to TRBJ2-7; 13 positions agree with TRBD2. With V trimmed by 6 bases and J by 1 base, 15 bases remained unmatched. This CDR3 is built from 19 residues. Germline CDR1 and CDR2: LNHDA and SQIVND (reference sequence). CDR3 bases: TGTGCCAGTAGAACCGACAGGGGACGGGGACTAGCGGGGTCCTACGAGCAGTACTTC. This codes for CASRTDRGRGLAGSYEQYF.

This clonotype was picked up many times. The V and J genes are TRBV14 and TRBJ2-5; 11 bases fit TRBD2. This CDR3 contains 16 residues. Germline V gives CDR1 SGHDN, CDR2 FVKESK. J was trimmed by 1 base and V by 5 bases; bases with no gene match: 6. DNA for the CDR3: TGTGCCAGCAGCGCGCGTCTAGCGGGAGGCCAAGAGACCCAGTACTTC. Translated: CASSARLAGGQETQYF.

To note about this clonotype: This sequence may be a read error, since a much larger clone differs from it by one base. The V call is TRBV27, the J call TRBJ2-7; tentatively, D is TRBD1 or TRBD2 (5 bases each). The V end lost 2 bases, the J end lost 5 bases, and 16 bases lay between the germline ends. CDR1 MNHEY and CDR2 SMNVEV come from the germline V gene (reference sequence). This CDR3 is built from 15 residues. The CDR3 reads CASSLGWVRDHEQYF. CDR3 nucleotides: TGTGCCAGCAGTTTAGGCTGGGTCAGGGACCACGAGCAGTACTTC.

There are many counts of this clonotype. The rearrangement uses TRBV15 and TRBJ2-7; no clear D gene. The CDR3 is made up of 12 amino acids. CDR1 and CDR2 from the germline V gene are LNHNV and YYDKDF (reference sequence). V was shortened by 2 bases and J by 1 base, with 3 bases between the two germline ends. The CDR3 nucleotides are TGTGCCACCAGCAGACCGTCCTACGAGCAGTACTTC. Its protein is CATSRPSYEQYF.

This clonotype was recorded many times. The V gene is TRBV27, the J gene TRBJ1-5; D uncertain. The V gene lost 0 bases and the J gene lost 6 bases, with 9 bases spanning the gap. This CDR3 region has 14 residues. The germline V gene encodes CDR1 MNHEY and CDR2 SMNVEV (reference sequence). The CDR3 reads CASSLSLGSQPQHF. CDR3 in DNA: TGTGCCAGCAGTTTATCGTTAGGGAGTCAGCCCCAGCATTTT.

The chain uses TRBV6-5 and TRBJ2-2, with D perhaps TRBD2 (6 bases). This CDR3 spans 16 amino acids. The V gene's germline CDR1 is MNHEY and CDR2 SVGAGI. V shed 0 bases and J shed 4 bases, with 12 bases lying between them. The CDR3 is CASSYSNLAFTGELFF. In DNA form, the CDR3 reads TGTGCCAGCAGTTACTCGAACCTAGCGTTCACCGGGGAGCTGTTTTTT.

The gene calls are TRBV3-1 and TRBJ1-5; D is possibly TRBD1 (6 bases). Germline-derived CDR1 and CDR2 are LGHDT and YNNKEL (reference sequence). The V end was cut by 2 bases, the J end by 0 bases, with 11 bases between. This CDR3 is 16 amino acids long. CDR3 amino acids: CASSQYTGNSNQPQHF. Written as DNA, the CDR3 is TGTGCCAGCAGCCAATACACAGGGAATAGCAATCAGCCCCAGCATTTT.

This clonotype occurred many times. The chain recombines TRBV20-1 with TRBJ2-7; TRBD2 agrees at 11 bases. CDR1 and CDR2 from the germline V gene are DFQATT and SNEGSKA (reference sequence). The CDR3 contains 13 residues. The CDR3 DNA reads TGCAGCCCACTCGGGACTAGCGGCTACGAGCAGTACTTC. It codes for CSPLGTSGYEQYF.

The gene calls are TRBV28 and TRBJ2-4; D gene uncertain. Trimming cost V 6 bases and J 0 bases, with 9 bases left between them. The CDR3 is 14 amino acids. Looked up from germline, CDR1 is MDHEN and CDR2 is SYDVKM. CDR3 amino acids: CASSPPLAKNIQYF. CDR3 DNA sequence: TGTGCCAGCAGCCCACCCCTAGCCAAAAACATTCAGTACTTC.

This clonotype was recorded many times. V and J are TRBV20-1 and TRBJ1-1, with TRBD1 as a possible D gene (6 bases). The germline gives CDR1 DFQATT, CDR2 SNEGSKA (reference sequence). This CDR3 is 13 amino acids long. V lost 5 bases and J lost 3, with 13 bases in between. In nucleotides, the CDR3 is TGCAGTGCTGCAGGGGATAGGGACACTGAAGCTTTCTTT. It translates to CSAAGDRDTEAFF.

This clonotype was observed at least ten times. The chain combines TRBV12-3 or TRBV12-4 with TRBJ2-2, with a tentative D call TRBD2 (7 bases). The CDR3 has 16 amino acids. Trimming shortened V by 1 base and J by 6 bases, and 15 bases separated the two germline ends. DNA of the CDR3: TGTGCCAGCAGTTTAGGGAGGGGGGGCCGAGCCGGGGAGCTGTTTTTT. Amino acids: CASSLGRGGRAGELFF.

The sample holds many counts of this clonotype. This rearrangement joins TRBV2 to TRBJ2-7; the match to TRBD2 covers 7 bases. The germline V gene has CDR1 SNHLY and CDR2 FYNNEI. With 7 bases clipped from V and 2 bases from J, the junction kept 8 bases outside the gene matches. This CDR3 is 14 amino acids long. The CDR3 DNA reads as TGTGCCAGCAAAAGCGGGGCAGACGCCTACGAGCAGTACTTC. This translates into CASKSGADAYEQYF.

The chain carries TRBV4-2 and TRBJ2-7; TRBD2 matches 13 bases. CDR3 length equals 17 residues. The V gene's germline CDR1 is LGHNA and CDR2 YNFKEQ. V lost 1 base to trimming and J lost 2 bases; unmatched junction nucleotides: 5. The CDR3 loop reads CASSQVAGLAGTYEQYF. For the CDR3, the DNA is TGTGCCAGCAGCCAAGTCGCGGGACTAGCGGGGACCTACGAGCAGTACTTC.

This clonotype appeared many times. The chain has TRBV28 and TRBJ2-7; D perhaps matches TRBD1 (6 bases). This CDR3 spans 15 amino acids. Germline V gene data show CDR1 as MDHEN and CDR2 as SYDVKM. Trimming stripped 5 bases from V and 0 bases from J, with 14 bases between. The CDR3 sequence is CASSPPGAFSYEQYF. The CDR3 nucleotides read TGTGCCAGCAGTCCGCCAGGGGCGTTCTCCTACGAGCAGTACTTC.

This clonotype was seen many times. CDR3 loop: CATSLGQGASGGELFF. Here the CDR3 DNA reads TGTGCCACCAGCCTGGGACAGGGGGCAAGCGGCGGGGAGCTGTTTTTT. The gene calls are TRBV24-1 and TRBJ2-2; 12 bases fit TRBD1. V dropped 7 bases and J dropped 7; count of bases not matched to a gene: 9. In germline, CDR1 is KGHDR, CDR2 SFDVKD. The CDR3 runs 16 residues.

The chain has TRBV12-3 or TRBV12-4 and TRBJ2-7, with D possibly called TRBD1 or TRBD2 (6 bases each). Trimming stripped 3 bases from V and 5 bases from J, with 11 bases between. CDR3 length: 13 residues. CDR3 amino acids: CASSFGGHDEQYF. The CDR3 DNA reads as TGTGCCAGCAGTTTTGGGGGGCATGACGAGCAGTACTTC.

This chain connects TRBV7-9 to TRBJ2-5; 9 nucleotides agree with TRBD1. J gave up 4 bases and V 1 base, and 4 bases lay outside the gene matches. CDR1 SEHNR and CDR2 FQNEAQ come from the germline V gene (reference sequence). The CDR3 runs to 15 residues. The CDR3 is CASSLEGQGGETQYF. The CDR3 region has the DNA TGTGCCAGCAGCTTAGAGGGACAGGGAGGAGAGACCCAGTACTTC.

This clonotype was detected a few times. This chain uses TRBV6-5 with TRBJ2-7; D remains unclear. The germline gives CDR1 MNHEY, CDR2 SVGAGI. V was cut by 0 bases and J by 0 bases, with 9 bases left in between. This CDR3 comprises 15 residues. The CDR3 DNA reads as TGTGCCAGCAGTTACTCGGAACAGCTCTCCTACGAGCAGTACTTC. Translation gives CASSYSEQLSYEQYF.

The table lists this clonotype with many counts. The chain joins TRBV6-1 to TRBJ2-5; no definite D call. Trimming took 2 bases from V and 4 from J, leaving 14 bases between them. Germline loops: CDR1 MNHNS, CDR2 SASEGT. There are 15 residues in the CDR3. CDR3 sequence: CASSEFWASGETQYF. As DNA, the CDR3 is TGTGCCAGCAGTGAATTTTGGGCTTCGGGAGAGACCCAGTACTTC.

This clonotype was seen more than once but under ten times. One junction end disagrees with the germline gene, perhaps due to a read error. The CDR3 sequence: CVSSLNSGGNTEAFF. CDR3 bases: TGCGTCAGCAGCTTGAACTCAGGGGGGAACACTGAAGCTTTCTTT. V and J are TRBV5-1 and TRBJ1-1; TRBD1 matches 7 bases. Germline V gives CDR1 SGHRS, CDR2 YFSETQ. The CDR3 covers 15 residues.